The 23 T cell receptor beta chains in this list originate from one sample, sequenced in a study of regulatory T cells in long-lasting Graves disease. Building the TCR beta libraries relied on iRepertoire HTBI primers, and CDR3 regions underwent Arm-PCR. MiXCR was run by TCRdb on the multiplex PCR reads, yielding one entry per CDR3 protein. The sample records just over 600,000 distinct CDR3 sequences, roughly 15% being singletons. Described time point: newly diagnosed GD, antithyroid drugs for less than 3 months. Scientists built the TCR library using RNA that was extracted from PBMCs. A further study also used this sample, focusing on T cells in Graves' hyperthyroidism and ophthalmopathy.

The input for sequencing was peripheral blood mononuclear cells (PBMCs), taken at new diagnosis, from a patient treated with antithyroid drugs. All receptors come from a young woman with Graves disease.

This clonotype was observed a handful of times. The gene calls are TRBV6-1 and TRBJ2-1, with 8 bases aligning to TRBD2. J gave up 6 bases and V 4 bases, and 8 bases lay outside the gene matches. Germline-derived CDR1 and CDR2 are MNHNS and SASEGT. CDR3 size: 15 residues. The DNA of the CDR3 is TGTGCCAGCAGTGTGGGTAGCGGGACCTTCAATGAGCAGTTCTTC. It translates to CASSVGSGTFNEQFF.

This clonotype was recorded a few times. The chain employs TRBV5-6 and TRBJ2-7; a weak D match, TRBD2 (6 bases). The CDR3 is 13 residues long. V lost 0 bases to trimming and J lost 5 bases, with 9 bases between them. Looked up from germline, CDR1 is SGHDT and CDR2 is YYEEEE. Here the CDR3 DNA reads TGTGCCAGCAGCTTGGGGGAGGACGACGAGCAGTACTTC. It is translated as CASSLGEDDEQYF.

The chain carries TRBV5-8 and TRBJ1-1; D uncertain. CDR3 length: 15 amino acids. CDR1 SGHTS and CDR2 YDEGEE come from the germline V gene. Trimming cost V 1 base and J 1 base, with 11 bases left between them. For the CDR3, the DNA is TGTGCCAGCAGCTTGCTTAGAGGCGGGAACACTGAAGCTTTCTTT. It specifies CASSLLRGGNTEAFF.

The chain joins TRBV20-1 to TRBJ1-6, with no clear D. The CDR3 runs 13 residues. V shed 1 base and J shed 6 bases, with 7 bases lying between them. Germline CDR1 is DFQATT and CDR2 is SNEGSKA (reference sequence). CDR3 nucleotides: TGCAGTGCTAGAGTCCCCGGTAATTCACCCCTCCACTTT. It is translated as CSARVPGNSPLHF.

In regard to this clonotype: A much larger clone lies one base from this, so it may be a read error. The chain couples TRBV6-2 or TRBV6-3 to TRBJ2-7, with D possibly matching TRBD2 (6 bases). The CDR3 covers 15 residues. Germline loops: CDR1 MNHEY, CDR2 SVGEGT. In DNA form, the CDR3 reads TGTACCAGCAGTTACTCGACTAGGGGTTCCTACGAGCAGTACTTC. Its translation: CTSSYSTRGSYEQYF.

This clonotype occurred many times. This chain uses TRBV9 with TRBJ2-1; the D call may be TRBD1 or TRBD2 (5 bases each). This CDR3 contains 12 residues. Trimming left V 4 bases short and J 11 bases short, with 13 bases between. Per the germline V gene, CDR1 is SGDLS and CDR2 is YYNGEE. CDR3: CASSPRDGQQFF. The CDR3 region has the DNA TGTGCCAGCAGCCCCAGGGACGGACAGCAGTTCTTC.

Here the CDR3 reads CASRSRDREAGYTF. CDR3 sequence (DNA): TGTGCCAGCAGGTCCCGGGACAGGGAGGCTGGCTACACCTTC. This sequence joins TRBV7-2 and TRBJ1-2; 9 bases fit TRBD1. Germline CDR1 and CDR2: SGHTA and FQGNSA. This CDR3 has 14 residues. V shed 6 bases, J shed 7 bases, and the junction held 9 bases outside the gene matches.

Only a few counts were recorded for this clonotype. V is TRBV19 and J is TRBJ2-3; D unclear. CDR3 size: 16 residues. V lost 7 bases and J lost 5, with 22 bases in between. Germline CDR1 is LNHDA and CDR2 is SQIVND (reference sequence). This CDR3 is CASTPIATSGRDTQYF. CDR3 bases: TGTGCCAGTACACCGATCGCCACCTCAGGCCGAGATACGCAGTATTTT.

The V gene is TRBV12-3 or TRBV12-4, the J gene TRBJ2-2, with D hard to call. This CDR3 is 14 amino acids long. The V end lost 3 bases, the J end lost 3 bases, and 8 bases lay between the germline ends. In DNA, the CDR3 is TGTGCCAGCAGTTTTGGGATGGACACCGGGGAGCTGTTTTTT. This codes for CASSFGMDTGELFF.

This chain connects TRBV11-2 to TRBJ1-3; D is undetermined. V was trimmed by 5 bases and J by 2 bases, leaving 10 bases between them. CDR3 length: 14 residues. Germline V gives CDR1 SGHAT, CDR2 FQNNGV. CDR3 protein: CASSLQSAGNTIYF. CDR3 sequence (DNA): TGTGCCAGCAGCCTACAATCGGCTGGAAACACCATATATTTT.

A remark on this clonotype: This may be a read error, as it is one base from a much larger clone. The chain combines TRBV6-1 with TRBJ2-5; D possibly matches TRBD1 or TRBD2 (6 bases each). CDR1 is MNHNS, CDR2 SASEGT, per germline. The CDR3 sequence is 17 residues long. CDR3 sequence reads: CASRGARRGGFQETQHF. CDR3 coding DNA: TGTGCCAGCAGGGGGGCCCGTCGCGGAGGGTTCCAAGAGACCCAGCACTTC.

The sample holds many counts of this clonotype. The chain employs TRBV28 and TRBJ2-1, with TRBD1 identical over 10 bases. Germline CDR1 and CDR2: MDHEN and SYDVKM. There are 19 residues in the CDR3. J was trimmed by 9 bases and V by 3 bases; bases with no gene match: 20. In nucleotides, the CDR3 is TGTGCCAGCAGTTTCTTTAGGTCGCCGAGACAGGGGGCGGTCGGTGAGCAGTTCTTC. Translation gives CASSFFRSPRQGAVGEQFF.

This clonotype was picked up many times. The V gene is TRBV7-3, the J gene TRBJ1-1, with TRBD1 matching 12 bases. Germline values: CDR1 SGHTA, CDR2 FQGTGA. V was clipped by 2 bases and J by 4 bases; unmatched bases: 8. This CDR3 is 17 amino acids long. CDR3 protein: CASSLGGTGGAFTEAFF. The DNA of the CDR3 is TGTGCCAGCAGCTTAGGCGGGACAGGGGGCGCATTCACTGAAGCTTTCTTT.

V gene TRBV7-3 combines with J gene TRBJ1-2; perhaps TRBD1 as D (6 bases). Per germline, CDR1 SGHTA and CDR2 FQGTGA. V gave up 3 bases and J gave up 7 bases, with 18 bases separating them. The CDR3 loop spans 15 amino acids. CDR3 in amino acids: CASSLGTSSGSGYTF. Here the CDR3 DNA reads TGTGCCAGCAGCTTGGGGACAAGCTCAGGATCTGGCTACACCTTC.

This clonotype was observed at least ten times. The chain couples TRBV12-3 or TRBV12-4 to TRBJ1-1; D is uncertain. The CDR3 totals 15 residues. Deletions cut 2 bases from V and 4 bases from J, with 14 bases between. In DNA form, the CDR3 reads TGTGCCAGCAGTTTACGGGAAGTGGGAAGCACTGAAGCTTTCTTT. Translating gives CASSLREVGSTEAFF.

The rearrangement uses TRBV7-9 and TRBJ2-7; no clear D gene. This CDR3 is 13 amino acids long. Germline CDR1 is SEHNR and CDR2 is FQNEAQ (reference sequence). V was cut by 3 bases and J by 6 bases, with 12 bases left in between. Here the CDR3 DNA reads TGTGCCAGCAGCTTGGGTGGGGAATCCGAGCAGTACTTC. Amino acids: CASSLGGESEQYF.

This clonotype was observed at least ten times. The chain carries TRBV7-2 and TRBJ2-7, with D uncertain. The CDR3 contains 11 residues. CDR1 and CDR2 from the germline V gene are SGHTA and FQGNSA. V was cut by 10 bases and J by 4 bases, with 11 bases left in between. The CDR3 DNA is TGTGCCACAACGCCATTATACGAGCAGTACTTC. It translates to CATTPLYEQYF.

This clonotype occurred many times. V usage is TRBV2 and J usage is TRBJ1-2; D gene uncertain. The length of the CDR3 is 10 residues. CDR1 and CDR2 (germline): SNHLY, FYNNEI. The V and J ends lost 4 bases and 7 bases respectively, with 4 bases between them. CDR3 in amino acids: CASSGGGYTF. The CDR3 DNA is TGTGCCAGCAGTGGAGGTGGCTACACCTTC.

In this sample, this clonotype turned up a few times. J is TRBJ1-1 and V is TRBV20-1; D is perhaps TRBD1 (6 bases). V gave up 5 bases and J gave up 1 base, with 14 bases separating them. This CDR3 is built from 14 residues. Germline-derived CDR1 and CDR2 are DFQATT and SNEGSKA (reference sequence). DNA of the CDR3: TGCAGTGCTCCACGGACAGCAGCGAACACTGAAGCTTTCTTT. This translates into CSAPRTAANTEAFF.

This clonotype was seen ten or more times. The chain recombines TRBV6-5 with TRBJ2-1; D gene ambiguous. Between the trimmed V and J ends, which lost 3 bases and 8 bases, there was a span of 14 bases. Looked up from germline, CDR1 is MNHEY and CDR2 is SVGAGI. CDR3 length: 14 residues. The CDR3 loop is CASSYLGLSDEQFF. The CDR3 coding sequence is TGTGCCAGCAGTTATTTGGGCCTTTCGGATGAGCAGTTCTTC.

This clonotype was seen many times. This sequence joins TRBV12-3 or TRBV12-4 and TRBJ1-4; unclear D gene. The CDR3 sequence is 11 residues long. V gave up 3 bases and J gave up 10 bases, with 6 bases separating them. CDR3 in amino acids: CASSFLGKLFF. The CDR3 bases are TGTGCCAGCAGTTTTCTGGGAAAACTGTTTTTT.

This clonotype was detected ten times or more. The rearrangement uses TRBV5-6 and TRBJ1-1; no reliable D call. Germline V gene lookup returns CDR1 SGHDT and CDR2 YYEEEE. The V and J ends lost 0 bases and 1 base respectively, with 7 bases between them. CDR3 length: 14 residues. The CDR3 coding sequence is TGTGCCAGCAGCTTGGCTTCAGCGAACACTGAAGCTTTCTTT. It encodes CASSLASANTEAFF.

This clonotype was detected ten times or more. The chain joins TRBV27 to TRBJ2-1; 12 bases are shared with TRBD2. The junction had 13 bases not matched to a gene; V was cut back by 2 bases and J by 8 bases. This CDR3 has 18 residues. Germline CDR1 and CDR2: MNHEY and SMNVEV (reference sequence). The CDR3 region is CASSLGRLAGVIGDEQFF. DNA of the CDR3: TGTGCCAGCAGTTTAGGGAGACTAGCGGGAGTCATAGGGGATGAGCAGTTCTTC.